The entry that follows covers one T cell receptor beta chain sequence. The CDR3 has 16 amino acids. The germline gives CDR1 MNHEY, CDR2 SVGEGT. The V and J ends lost 4 bases and 6 bases, in that order; junction bases with no gene match: 11. This entry belongs to a study of blood T cell repertoires in COVID-19. Study information: From the United States, Italy and Spain came samples of acute and convalescent COVID-19. Nucleic acid was either cDNA or gDNA, and it came from T cells, B-cell-depleted T cells, or PBMCs.

TCRdb's copy holds only in-frame clones and misses some; the assay was immunoSEQ multiplex PCR. The sample records some 130,000 clones, 75% to 90% being singletons. Seattle cases were enrolled at active infection and followed longitudinally. Sequencing was done on a sample of peripheral blood. V and J are TRBV6-2 or TRBV6-3 and TRBJ1-1, with 10 bases aligning to TRBD1. This receptor was taken from a man aged 55 to 70 with COVID-19, enrolled during active disease. The CDR3 DNA reads as TGTGCCAGCAGTTTCTCAGGGACAGGGGCGATCGCTGAAGCTTTCTTT. It encodes CASSFSGTGAIAEAFF.